This T cell receptor (beta chain) was sequenced for a study of blood T cell repertoires in COVID-19. Study in general: The United States, Italy and Spain were the sources of the acute and convalescent COVID-19 samples. The cDNA or gDNA used as material had been derived from T cells, B-cell-depleted T cells, or PBMCs.

Authors' methods: By means of reference gene primer amplification, nucleated cell counts were estimated. Generated by immunoSEQ multiplex PCR, the TCRdb table keeps only in-frame clones and is missing some. V and J calls and clone size come straight from that table; D and trimming were deduced from the DNA. The data contain 70,000 to 85,000 clones, 86% of them singletons. Germline lookup yields CDR1 SQVTM and CDR2 ANQGSEA. This CDR3 region has 13 residues. V was cut by 4 bases and J by 1 base, with 10 bases left in between. This TCR came from a woman aged 80 or older in a cohort sampled during active or convalescent COVID-19. The sequenced sample was peripheral blood. The chain joins TRBV29-1 to TRBJ1-2; D ambiguous. The CDR3 DNA reads TGCAGCGTTGGGGGAGACCTTAACTATGGCTACACCTTC. Its translation is CSVGGDLNYGYTF.